This entry lists 15 T cell receptor beta chains sequenced from one sample in a study of T cells in Graves' hyperthyroidism and ophthalmopathy. TCR beta CDR3 regions were amplified from RNA transcripts. The HTBI primer set was used in a first-round RT-PCR of the TCR CDR3. TCRdb reprocessed the multiplex PCR reads with MiXCR, giving one entry per CDR3 protein. Here the sample spans hundreds of thousands of distinct CDR3 sequences, about a sixth being singletons. The sample consisted of blood. These receptor sequences come from a woman aged 25 to 39 with Graves' hyperthyroidism.

This clonotype has at least ten counts. The V gene is TRBV27, the J gene TRBJ2-5; tentative D call: TRBD1 (6 bases). V lost 6 bases and J lost 5, with 13 bases in between. The germline CDR1 and CDR2 sequences are MNHEY and SMNVEV (reference sequence). This CDR3 region has 13 residues. CDR3 sequence reads: CASSPTGPETQYF. The CDR3 nucleotides are TGTGCCAGCAGCCCAACAGGGCCGGAGACCCAGTACTTC.

Only a few counts were recorded for this clonotype. V usage is TRBV30 and J usage is TRBJ1-6; D is ambiguous. CDR3 length equals 13 residues. Germline V gives CDR1 GTSNPN, CDR2 SVGIG (reference sequence). V was clipped by 5 bases and J by 10 bases, with 15 bases between them. The chain's CDR3 is CAWGPVRESPLHF. The CDR3, as DNA: TGTGCCTGGGGGCCTGTTCGAGAATCACCCCTCCACTTT.

This clonotype was detected ten times or more. This chain links TRBV3-1 with TRBJ2-5; the match to TRBD1 covers 9 bases. The CDR3 is 14 residues long. CDR1 and CDR2 from the germline V gene are LGHDT and YNNKEL (reference sequence). J was trimmed by 1 base and V by 5 bases; bases with no gene match: 2. The CDR3 DNA is TGTGCCAGCAGCAACAGGGGGCTCCAAGAGACCCAGTACTTC. It specifies CASSNRGLQETQYF.

The sample holds a few counts of this clonotype. V usage is TRBV20-1 and J usage is TRBJ1-4; tentatively, D is TRBD1 (5 bases). The V end was cut by 1 base, the J end by 3 bases, with 21 bases between. CDR1 and CDR2 (germline): DFQATT, SNEGSKA (reference sequence). This CDR3 comprises 18 residues. The CDR3 DNA sequence: TGCAGTGCTAGAGCGTTGGGAGGGGACTTTGGGTCTAATGAAAAACTGTTTTTT. This codes for CSARALGGDFGSNEKLFF.

This clonotype was seen a handful of times. The rearrangement uses TRBV6-1 and TRBJ1-5, with 7 bases aligning to TRBD1. V lost 5 bases and J lost 0; bases outside the gene matches: 4. CDR1 and CDR2 (germline): MNHNS, SASEGT. The CDR3 has 15 amino acids. The CDR3 protein is CASSWDSSSNQPQHF. Here the CDR3 DNA reads TGTGCCAGCAGTTGGGACAGCAGTAGCAATCAGCCCCAGCATTTT.

This clonotype was seen at least ten times. V and J are TRBV19 and TRBJ1-5; 7 nucleotides line up with TRBD1. Trimming removed 2 bases from V and 7 bases from J; junction bases left unmatched: 8. Germline CDR1 LNHDA, CDR2 SQIVND (reference sequence). CDR3 length: 15 residues. Here the CDR3 reads CASSIKTGPLQPQHF. The CDR3 nucleotides read TGTGCCAGTAGTATAAAGACAGGGCCGTTGCAGCCCCAGCATTTT.

This clonotype has at least ten counts. The rearrangement links TRBV28 to TRBJ2-7; tentatively, D is TRBD2 (5 bases). The CDR3 contains 13 residues. V was cut by 7 bases and J by 3 bases, with 13 bases left in between. In germline, CDR1 is MDHEN, CDR2 SYDVKM. The CDR3 region has the DNA TGTGCCAGCATCCGTTCTGGGAGCTACGAGCAGTACTTC. Residues: CASIRSGSYEQYF.

This clonotype was detected ten times or more. The V and J genes are TRBV5-1 and TRBJ1-1; 10 bases align to TRBD1. J was trimmed by 1 base and V by 1 base; bases with no gene match: 7. Germline lookup yields CDR1 SGHRS and CDR2 YFSETQ. The CDR3 consists of 17 residues. The CDR3 reads CASSLTWDRGRNTEAFF. The CDR3, as DNA: TGCGCCAGCAGCTTGACGTGGGACAGGGGTCGGAACACTGAAGCTTTCTTT.

This clonotype came up a few times. The rearrangement uses TRBV7-9 and TRBJ2-1, with 14 nucleotides matching TRBD2. Per the germline V gene, CDR1 is SEHNR and CDR2 is FQNEAQ (reference sequence). The V and J ends lost 4 bases and 7 bases, in that order; junction bases with no gene match: 6. The CDR3 has 16 amino acids. In DNA form, the CDR3 reads TGTGCCAGCAGCTCAGGGACTAGCGGGAGAGAAAATGAGCAGTTCTTC. As protein: CASSSGTSGRENEQFF.

This clonotype was seen ten or more times. The chain recombines TRBV7-9 with TRBJ2-1; 8 nucleotides agree with TRBD2. V lost 7 bases and J lost 5; bases outside the gene matches: 13. Germline CDR1 reads SEHNR; CDR2 reads FQNEAQ (reference sequence). This CDR3 has 16 amino acids. The CDR3 region is CASTPTTGLGDNEQFF. CDR3 sequence (DNA): TGTGCCAGCACCCCTACAACGGGACTAGGCGACAATGAGCAGTTCTTC.

Concerning this clonotype: Sequence at one end of the junction differs from germline and may be a read error. The V and J genes are TRBV6-2 or TRBV6-3 and TRBJ2-7; 8 nucleotides match TRBD1. Germline lookup yields CDR1 MNHEY and CDR2 SVGEGT. This CDR3 contains 15 residues. CDR3 sequence (DNA): TGTGCCAGCAAGGCATCGGACAGGGTGTTCGACGAGCAATACTTC. Its translation: CASKASDRVFDEQYF.

This clonotype was seen at least ten times. The chain joins TRBV7-2 to TRBJ2-3; 10 nucleotides match TRBD2. CDR3 length: 14 amino acids. Germline CDR1 and CDR2: SGHTA and FQGNSA. Unmatched junction bases numbered 8, after V lost 8 bases and J lost 6 bases. The CDR3: CASSTSGLADTQYF. The CDR3 nucleotides read TGTGCCAGCTCGACTAGCGGGTTAGCGGATACGCAGTATTTT.

At least ten counts were recorded for this clonotype. The gene calls are TRBV30 and TRBJ2-1; D gene uncertain. The CDR3 covers 12 residues. V was pared by 2 bases and J by 7 bases, with 9 bases between. Germline V gene sequence: CDR1 GTSNPN, CDR2 SVGIG (reference sequence). The CDR3 region is CAWSSGLNEQFF. The DNA of the CDR3 is TGTGCCTGGAGTTCCGGGTTGAATGAGCAGTTCTTC.

This clonotype was recorded a few times. J is TRBJ2-2 and V is TRBV7-9; D is unresolved. Germline lookup yields CDR1 SEHNR and CDR2 FQNEAQ (reference sequence). The CDR3 is 15 amino acids. Deletions cut 4 bases from V and 1 base from J, with 10 bases between. The CDR3 here is CASSSRLGNTGELFF. The CDR3 DNA is TGTGCCAGCAGCTCTAGACTGGGGAACACCGGGGAGCTGTTTTTT.

This clonotype has ten or more counts. The V call is TRBV11-2, the J call TRBJ2-1, with D unclear. The V end lost 5 bases, the J end lost 7 bases, and 21 bases lay between the germline ends. CDR3 size: 16 residues. The germline gives CDR1 SGHAT, CDR2 FQNNGV. The CDR3 DNA follows: TGTGCCAGCAGCGCTCACGTCGGGTTCTCGGGTAATGAGCAGTTCTTC. Translated: CASSAHVGFSGNEQFF.